A selection of T cell receptor beta chains follows, all from one sample in a study of identical twins. A single record per CDR3 protein comes from TCRdb applying MiXCR to the 5' RACE reads. This sample has about 470,000 distinct CDR3 sequences, with 20% to 25% found just once. The data also belong to a second study, concerning T cells expressing NK-cell markers.

Sequenced input: CD4+ T cells sorted from blood. All receptors derive from a woman younger than 35 in good health. Both conserved end residues are part of each CDR3. The D gene is left open where the match is weak. Only part of the rows carry a size: once, few, many, or a class if the clone is expanded.

size: few
V: TRBV6-1
D: TRBD1
J: TRBJ2-1
CDR3: CASSPTPDRDGNEQFF
DNA: TGTGCCAGCAGCCCAACCCCCGACAGGGATGGAAATGAGCAGTTCTTC

size: few
V: TRBV4-3
D: .
J: TRBJ2-1
CDR3: CASSQQASIDEQFF
DNA: TGCGCCAGCAGCCAACAGGCTAGCATCGATGAGCAGTTCTTC

size: .
V: TRBV20-1
D: .
J: TRBJ2-5
CDR3: CSAPRRETQYF
DNA: TGCAGTGCTCCTCGACGGGAGACCCAGTACTTC

size: few
V: TRBV5-1
D: .
J: TRBJ2-3
CDR3: CASSPMASTDTQYF
DNA: TGCGCCAGCAGCCCGATGGCAAGCACAGATACGCAGTATTTT

size: .
V: TRBV7-3
D: .
J: TRBJ2-3
CDR3: CASSLTPGTPQYF
DNA: TGTGCCAGCAGCTTAACTCCCGGCACTCCGCAGTATTTT

size: .
V: TRBV15
D: .
J: TRBJ2-2
CDR3: CATSRGGETLFF
DNA: TGTGCCACCAGCAGAGGGGGGGAGACGCTGTTTTTT

size: .
V: TRBV10-3
D: TRBD2
J: TRBJ2-1
CDR3: CAISASGVEQFF
DNA: TGTGCCATCAGTGCTAGCGGGGTTGAGCAGTTCTTC

size: many
V: TRBV5-1
D: .
J: TRBJ2-3
CDR3: CASSLERQGTDTQYF
DNA: TGCGCCAGCAGCTTGGAGCGACAGGGCACAGATACGCAGTATTTT

size: .
V: TRBV30
D: .
J: TRBJ1-1
CDR3: CAWGGNTEAFF
DNA: TGTGCCTGGGGGGGGAACACTGAAGCTTTCTTT

size: .
V: TRBV10-2
D: TRBD1
J: TRBJ1-6
CDR3: CASSESTGVFSPLHF
DNA: TGCGCCAGCAGTGAGTCGACAGGGGTGTTTTCACCCCTCCACTTT

size: .
V: TRBV6-2/TRBV6-3
D: TRBD2
J: TRBJ2-7
CDR3: CASRGLAGGISEQYF
DNA: TGTGCCAGCAGGGGACTAGCGGGGGGCATCTCCGAGCAGTACTTC

size: .
V: TRBV5-1
D: .
J: TRBJ1-2
CDR3: CASSFGGPGYTF
DNA: TGCGCCAGCAGCTTCGGAGGGCCTGGCTACACCTTC

size: few
V: TRBV4-2
D: .
J: TRBJ2-1
CDR3: CASSQDPKINEQFF
DNA: TGTGCCAGCAGCCAAGATCCAAAAATCAATGAGCAGTTCTTC

size: .
V: TRBV6-1
D: .
J: TRBJ1-2
CDR3: CASSEQLNGYTF
DNA: TGTGCCAGCAGTGAACAGTTAAATGGCTACACCTTC

size: few
V: TRBV5-1
D: TRBD1
J: TRBJ2-3
CDR3: CASSFTTGRTDTQYF
DNA: TGCGCCAGCAGCTTTACGACAGGGCGCACAGATACGCAGTATTTT

size: once
V: TRBV12-3/TRBV12-4
D: TRBD1
J: TRBJ2-7
CDR3: CASGQTGRQYF
DNA: TGTGCCAGCGGCCAGACAGGGCGGCAGTACTTC

size: few
V: TRBV19
D: .
J: TRBJ2-1
CDR3: CASSRLENEQFF
DNA: TGTGCCAGTAGTAGACTGGAAAATGAGCAGTTCTTC

size: .
V: TRBV6-4
D: TRBD1
J: TRBJ2-1
CDR3: CASNKNRGPYEQFF
DNA: TGTGCCAGCAACAAAAACAGGGGACCATATGAGCAGTTCTTC

size: .
V: TRBV20-1
D: TRBD2
J: TRBJ2-5
CDR3: CSARASGVLQETQYF
DNA: TGCAGTGCTAGGGCCAGCGGGGTGCTTCAAGAGACCCAGTACTTC

size: few
V: TRBV20-1
D: .
J: TRBJ2-5
CDR3: CSVGDGVGEVTQYF
DNA: TGCAGTGTTGGGGACGGGGTGGGGGAGGTGACCCAGTACTTC

size: few
V: TRBV27
D: .
J: TRBJ1-1
CDR3: CASRTIRTDFTEAFF
DNA: TGTGCCAGCAGGACGATACGGACAGACTTCACTGAAGCTTTCTTT

size: .
V: TRBV5-4
D: TRBD2
J: TRBJ2-5
CDR3: CASSQTSGGRGETQYF
DNA: TGTGCCAGCAGTCAAACTAGCGGGGGCCGAGGAGAGACCCAGTACTTC

size: .
V: TRBV20-1
D: .
J: TRBJ1-1
CDR3: CSAIGRAEAFF
DNA: TGCAGTGCTATCGGGCGGGCTGAAGCTTTCTTT

size: few
V: TRBV10-3
D: .
J: TRBJ1-2
CDR3: CAIFGGMVGYTF
DNA: TGTGCCATCTTTGGGGGTATGGTGGGCTACACCTTC

size: few
V: TRBV29-1
D: TRBD1
J: TRBJ1-1
CDR3: CSVQGGDSVKAFF
DNA: TGCAGCGTCCAGGGGGGGGACAGTGTCAAAGCTTTCTTT

size: .
V: TRBV5-1
D: TRBD2
J: TRBJ2-1
CDR3: CASSQGTSPHNEQFF
DNA: TGCGCCAGCAGCCAAGGGACTAGCCCTCACAATGAGCAGTTCTTC

size: .
V: TRBV20-1
D: TRBD1
J: TRBJ1-4
CDR3: CSAIPGQPNEKLFF
DNA: TGCAGTGCAATTCCGGGACAGCCTAATGAAAAACTGTTTTTT

size: few
V: TRBV7-2
D: .
J: TRBJ1-6
CDR3: CASSFTVDISSPLHF
DNA: TGTGCCAGCAGCTTTACTGTGGACATTTCTTCACCCCTCCACTTT

size: few
V: TRBV12-3/TRBV12-4
D: .
J: TRBJ1-2
CDR3: CASSYRRLANYGYTF
DNA: TGTGCCAGCAGTTATAGACGGTTAGCTAACTATGGCTACACCTTC

size: .
V: TRBV25-1
D: .
J: TRBJ2-2
CDR3: CASSLQGMVNTGELFF
DNA: TGTGCCAGCAGTCTACAGGGAATGGTAAACACCGGGGAGCTGTTTTTT

size: few
V: TRBV5-1
D: TRBD2
J: TRBJ2-1
CDR3: CASSQAARGYNEQFF
DNA: TGCGCCAGCAGCCAGGCAGCGCGGGGGTACAATGAGCAGTTCTTC

size: .
V: TRBV6-1
D: TRBD2
J: TRBJ2-1
CDR3: CASSERQLAEEQFF
DNA: TGTGCCAGCAGTGAAAGGCAACTAGCGGAAGAGCAGTTCTTC

size: .
V: TRBV20-1
D: .
J: TRBJ2-2
CDR3: CSARGPAGELFF
DNA: TGCAGTGCTAGAGGGCCGGCCGGGGAGCTGTTTTTT

size: few
V: TRBV4-1
D: TRBD1
J: TRBJ2-3
CDR3: CASSQDDRDTGDTQYF
DNA: TGCGCCAGCAGCCAAGATGACAGGGATACTGGGGATACGCAGTATTTT

size: .
V: TRBV4-2
D: .
J: TRBJ2-1
CDR3: CASSQDRNSEQFF
DNA: TGTGCCAGCAGCCAAGATAGGAACAGCGAGCAGTTCTTC

size: .
V: TRBV10-3
D: .
J: TRBJ2-1
CDR3: CAISATLENEQFF
DNA: TGTGCCATCAGTGCCACTCTAGAGAATGAGCAGTTCTTC

size: once
V: TRBV19
D: TRBD2
J: TRBJ2-7
CDR3: CASSIRAGAIYEQYF
DNA: TGTGCCAGTAGTATACGAGCGGGGGCGATCTACGAGCAGTACTTC

size: .
V: TRBV5-1
D: .
J: TRBJ2-1
CDR3: CASSRTGTPNEQFF
DNA: TGCGCCAGCAGCCGGACCGGGACTCCGAATGAGCAGTTCTTC

size: few
V: TRBV18
D: TRBD2
J: TRBJ2-7
CDR3: CASSRGGTEGEQYF
DNA: TGTGCCAGCTCACGGGGAGGGACCGAGGGCGAGCAGTACTTC

size: few
V: TRBV29-1
D: .
J: TRBJ1-2
CDR3: CSAGGDNYGYTF
DNA: TGCAGCGCCGGGGGAGATAACTATGGCTACACCTTC

size: few
V: TRBV11-2
D: .
J: TRBJ2-3
CDR3: CASTQISGATGDTQYF
DNA: TGTGCCAGCACCCAGATCTCGGGGGCAACAGGAGATACGCAGTATTTT

size: .
V: TRBV3-1
D: .
J: TRBJ2-7
CDR3: CASSRWGEVEEVEQYF
DNA: TGTGCCAGCAGCCGGTGGGGTGAGGTAGAGGAGGTCGAGCAGTACTTC

size: .
V: TRBV6-1
D: .
J: TRBJ2-7
CDR3: CASSRDSGASTYEQYF
DNA: TGTGCCAGCAGTCGGGATTCGGGAGCGTCGACCTACGAGCAGTACTTC

size: few
V: TRBV29-1
D: .
J: TRBJ2-1
CDR3: CSVTDPSSYNEQFF
DNA: TGCAGCGTTACAGACCCCAGCTCCTACAATGAGCAGTTCTTC

size: many
V: TRBV7-8
D: TRBD2
J: TRBJ2-1
CDR3: CASSLLRGGRLSYNEQFF
DNA: TGTGCCAGCAGCTTATTGCGGGGGGGCCGCCTCTCCTACAATGAGCAGTTCTTC